This T cell receptor beta chain was found in a study of blood T cell repertoires in COVID-19. Background on the study: Spain, Italy and the United States supplied samples that represented acute and convalescent COVID-19. T cells, B-cell-depleted T cells, or PBMCs supplied cDNA or gDNA.

Per the study methods: Estimated nucleated cell counts came from reference gene primer amplification. Some clones are missing from TCRdb's copy, which holds only in-frame ones; the method was immunoSEQ multiplex PCR. The D gene and trimming were derived from the DNA, and the V and J assignments and clone size from that table. The sample gives some 94,000 clones, roughly 89% of which show up once; 15% to 19% is in the top ten. Germline CDR1 and CDR2: WSHSY and SAAADI. CDR3 length: 14 residues. V was cut by 0 bases and J by 3 bases, with 8 bases left in between. The sequence derives from a human donor in a cohort sampled during active COVID-19. The sequenced sample consisted of peripheral blood. V and J are TRBV10-2 and TRBJ2-5; no clear D gene. The CDR3 nucleotides are TGCGCCAGCAGTGAGTCTGACTCCGAAGAGACCCAGTACTTC. It is translated as CASSESDSEETQYF.